This TCR beta chain is drawn from a study of control samples from healthy donors and cancer patients. There are 12 residues in the CDR3. Trimming shortened V by 5 bases and J by 4 bases, and 9 bases separated the two germline ends. CDR1 and CDR2 (germline): SGDLS, YYNGEE. TCRdb's copy holds only in-frame clones and misses some; the assay was immunoSEQ multiplex PCR. Of about 120,000 clones listed, roughly 87% are singletons. The V call is TRBV9, the J call TRBJ1-1; unclear D gene. This clonotype was sampled from a man between 18 and 29 years old in good health. The specimen sequenced was blood. The CDR3 here is CASRGRGTEAFF. In DNA form, the CDR3 reads TGTGCCAGCAGGGGTCGGGGCACTGAAGCTTTCTTT. Variable domain in full (rest from reference TRBV9 and TRBJ1-1): DSGVTQTPKHLITATGQRVTLRCSPRSGDLSVYWYQQSLDQGLQFLIQYYNGEERAKGNILERFSAQQFPDLHSELNLSSLELGDSALYFCASRGRGTEAFFGQGTRLTVV.